One TCR beta chain is described in this entry. Its target is unknown. Sorting of CD4+ naive, central memory, regulatory and stem cell-like memory cells was performed via CD45RO/CCR7/CD25/CD127/CD95/CD27. This CDR3 is 12 amino acids long. Germline V CDR1 and CDR2: GTSNPN, SVGIG (reference sequence). The authors reverse transcribed all of the isolated RNA, so sequencing captured expressed TCRB transcripts. This table comes from immunoSEQ multiplex PCR, and its TCRdb copy is limited to in-frame clones, with some not included. The table has over 120,000 clones, around 13% seen once; the top ten hold approximately 1.3%. The sample is drawn from a study of beta chain features in type 1 diabetes. Study-level points and caveats: All four CD4+ subsets from Type 1 diabetes patients carried moderately but significantly shorter TCRB CDR3s. A closer apparent resemblance between naive, central memory and Treg TCRB repertoires was seen in patients than in healthy donors. Whether TCRB rearrangement is influenced by HLA type was left unresolved in this analysis. Lower insertion and higher deletion counts appeared at VDJ junctions in type 1 diabetes patients.

The sequencing sample was made of central memory CD4+ T cells from blood. The chain combines TRBV30 with TRBJ2-5; a weak D match, TRBD1 (5 bases). The DNA end favors TRBJ2-7, so the J call may be wrong. This sequence was found in a man in his late teens or twenties with type 1 diabetes. The CDR3 spells CAWSMAGNEQYF. CDR3 DNA: TGTGCCTGGAGTATGGCAGGGAACGAGCAGTACTTC.